A selection of T cell receptor beta chains follows, all from one sample in a study of identical twins. TCRdb re-derived calls from the 5' RACE reads in MiXCR, one entry per CDR3 protein. This sample has 400,000 to 500,000 distinct CDR3 sequences, with roughly 18% found just once. Source material: naive T cells sorted from blood. These receptors were taken from a man aged 50 to 60 in good health. Both conserved end residues are part of each CDR3. The order of the fields is D gene, CDR3 length, clone size, V gene, J gene, CDR3 protein, CDR3 DNA. The D gene is left open where the match is weak. Some rows mark clone size as missing; the rest say once, few, many or name a class of expanded clone.

d_gene: TRBD2
len: 16
abundance: few
v_gene: TRBV9
j_gene: TRBJ2-3
CDR3aa: CASSVSSGSGTDTQYF
CDR3nt: TGTGCCAGCAGCGTATCCAGCGGGAGCGGGACAGATACGCAGTATTTT

d_gene: TRBD1
len: 14
abundance: few
v_gene: TRBV9
j_gene: TRBJ1-1
CDR3aa: CASSVGDSNTEAFF
CDR3nt: TGTGCCAGCAGCGTAGGGGACAGCAACACTGAAGCTTTCTTT

d_gene: NA
len: 12
abundance: few
v_gene: TRBV29-1
j_gene: TRBJ2-5
CDR3aa: CSVAGPVETQYF
CDR3nt: TGCAGCGTTGCTGGTCCCGTAGAGACCCAGTACTTC

d_gene: TRBD1
len: 14
abundance: many
v_gene: TRBV7-9
j_gene: TRBJ1-6
CDR3aa: CASSPDRVNSPLHF
CDR3nt: TGTGCCAGCAGCCCGGACAGGGTTAATTCACCCCTCCACTTT

d_gene: NA
len: 19
abundance: many
v_gene: TRBV6-5
j_gene: TRBJ2-2
CDR3aa: CASSYPGPGSQKWAGELFF
CDR3nt: TGTGCCAGCAGTTACCCCGGGCCGGGGAGTCAAAAGTGGGCCGGGGAGCTGTTTTTT

d_gene: TRBD2
len: 15
abundance: few
v_gene: TRBV20-1
j_gene: TRBJ2-1
CDR3aa: CSASPREGSYNEQFF
CDR3nt: TGCAGTGCTAGCCCCAGGGAGGGCTCCTACAATGAGCAGTTCTTC

d_gene: NA
len: 16
abundance: NA
v_gene: TRBV18
j_gene: TRBJ2-1
CDR3aa: CASSPLGRHRGNEQFF
CDR3nt: TGTGCCAGCTCACCACTGGGACGGCACCGGGGCAATGAGCAGTTCTTC

d_gene: NA
len: 15
abundance: few
v_gene: TRBV15
j_gene: TRBJ1-5
CDR3aa: CATSRGLGANQPQHF
CDR3nt: TGTGCCACCAGCAGGGGTTTGGGGGCCAATCAGCCCCAGCATTTT

d_gene: NA
len: 15
abundance: NA
v_gene: TRBV29-1
j_gene: TRBJ1-2
CDR3aa: CSVRPRDGPNYGYTF
CDR3nt: TGCAGCGTGAGGCCCCGGGACGGGCCTAACTATGGCTACACCTTC

d_gene: NA
len: 17
abundance: NA
v_gene: TRBV4-2
j_gene: TRBJ2-1
CDR3aa: CASSQKQGYGSYNEQFF
CDR3nt: TGTGCCAGCAGCCAAAAACAGGGATACGGCTCCTACAATGAGCAGTTCTTC

d_gene: TRBD1
len: 15
abundance: few
v_gene: TRBV6-1
j_gene: TRBJ1-5
CDR3aa: CASRPGQGSNQPQHF
CDR3nt: TGTGCCAGCAGGCCGGGACAGGGAAGCAATCAGCCCCAGCATTTT

d_gene: TRBD2
len: 15
abundance: many
v_gene: TRBV20-1
j_gene: TRBJ2-5
CDR3aa: CSARRPSGRKETQYF
CDR3nt: TGCAGTGCTAGAAGGCCTAGCGGGAGGAAAGAGACCCAGTACTTC

d_gene: NA
len: 16
abundance: many
v_gene: TRBV21-1
j_gene: TRBJ2-5
CDR3aa: CASSIKRRDREETQYF
CDR3nt: TGTGCCAGCAGCATAAAGCGCCGGGACAGGGAAGAGACCCAGTACTTC

d_gene: NA
len: 15
abundance: many
v_gene: TRBV12-3/TRBV12-4
j_gene: TRBJ2-3
CDR3aa: CASSHPLDYTDTQYF
CDR3nt: TGTGCCAGCAGCCACCCACTGGACTACACAGATACGCAGTATTTT

d_gene: NA
len: 14
abundance: few
v_gene: TRBV4-3
j_gene: TRBJ2-2
CDR3aa: CASSQGENTGELFF
CDR3nt: TGCGCCAGCAGCCAGGGGGAGAACACCGGGGAGCTGTTTTTT

d_gene: NA
len: 14
abundance: NA
v_gene: TRBV2
j_gene: TRBJ1-1
CDR3aa: CASSVKGMNTEAFF
CDR3nt: TGTGCCAGCAGTGTTAAGGGTATGAACACTGAAGCTTTCTTT

d_gene: TRBD1
len: 15
abundance: many
v_gene: TRBV4-1
j_gene: TRBJ1-5
CDR3aa: CASSQAGQGDQPQHF
CDR3nt: TGCGCCAGCAGCCAAGCCGGACAGGGCGATCAGCCCCAGCATTTT

d_gene: TRBD2
len: 15
abundance: few
v_gene: TRBV9
j_gene: TRBJ2-1
CDR3aa: CASSPQREAINEQFF
CDR3nt: TGTGCCAGCAGCCCCCAGCGGGAGGCCATCAATGAGCAGTTCTTC

d_gene: TRBD2
len: 18
abundance: many
v_gene: TRBV4-2
j_gene: TRBJ2-1
CDR3aa: CASSRYGSGGGVYNEQFF
CDR3nt: TGTGCCAGCAGTCGTTACGGTTCAGGCGGGGGGGTCTACAATGAGCAGTTCTTC

d_gene: TRBD1
len: 16
abundance: NA
v_gene: TRBV12-3/TRBV12-4
j_gene: TRBJ1-1
CDR3aa: CASSPTGTGINTEAFF
CDR3nt: TGTGCCAGCAGTCCGACCGGGACAGGGATTAACACTGAAGCTTTCTTT

d_gene: TRBD2
len: 12
abundance: few
v_gene: TRBV20-1
j_gene: TRBJ2-7
CDR3aa: CSTQRGVEEQYF
CDR3nt: TGCAGTACCCAGCGGGGTGTTGAGGAGCAGTACTTC

d_gene: TRBD1
len: 16
abundance: NA
v_gene: TRBV7-2
j_gene: TRBJ2-2
CDR3aa: CASSWTDREIAGELFF
CDR3nt: TGTGCCAGCAGCTGGACGGACAGGGAGATCGCCGGGGAGCTGTTTTTT

d_gene: TRBD2
len: 15
abundance: many
v_gene: TRBV7-2
j_gene: TRBJ2-1
CDR3aa: CASSSRGPSGEIRVF
CDR3nt: TGTGCCAGCAGCTCTCGAGGGCCTAGCGGGGAGATCAGGGTTTTC

d_gene: TRBD1
len: 15
abundance: few
v_gene: TRBV9
j_gene: TRBJ2-7
CDR3aa: CASSAGTGGTYEQYF
CDR3nt: TGTGCCAGCAGCGCGGGGACAGGGGGAACCTACGAGCAGTACTTC

d_gene: NA
len: 12
abundance: few
v_gene: TRBV28
j_gene: TRBJ1-5
CDR3aa: CASVDSNQPQHF
CDR3nt: TGTGCCAGCGTCGATAGCAATCAGCCCCAGCATTTT

d_gene: NA
len: 16
abundance: few
v_gene: TRBV6-4
j_gene: TRBJ2-5
CDR3aa: CASSDSVVGVEETQYF
CDR3nt: TGTGCCAGCAGTGACTCCGTAGTTGGAGTGGAAGAGACCCAGTACTTC

d_gene: NA
len: 15
abundance: NA
v_gene: TRBV9
j_gene: TRBJ2-1
CDR3aa: CASSAVLDGHGEQFF
CDR3nt: TGTGCCAGCAGCGCCGTTCTGGACGGCCACGGTGAGCAGTTCTTC

d_gene: NA
len: 13
abundance: many
v_gene: TRBV20-1
j_gene: TRBJ1-5
CDR3aa: CSAPSSGNQPQHF
CDR3nt: TGCAGTGCTCCAAGCTCAGGGAATCAGCCCCAGCATTTT

d_gene: NA
len: 15
abundance: many
v_gene: TRBV5-6
j_gene: TRBJ2-3
CDR3aa: CASSFRGTSTDTQYF
CDR3nt: TGTGCCAGCAGCTTCCGTGGAACTAGCACAGATACGCAGTATTTT

d_gene: TRBD2
len: 15
abundance: few
v_gene: TRBV4-2
j_gene: TRBJ2-1
CDR3aa: CASSYGLAGDNEQFF
CDR3nt: TGTGCCAGCAGCTACGGACTAGCGGGGGACAATGAGCAGTTCTTC

d_gene: NA
len: 13
abundance: NA
v_gene: TRBV6-5
j_gene: TRBJ1-1
CDR3aa: CASSYSSGGEAFF
CDR3nt: TGTGCCAGCAGTTACTCGAGTGGGGGAGAGGCTTTCTTT

d_gene: TRBD2
len: 13
abundance: few
v_gene: TRBV20-1
j_gene: TRBJ2-7
CDR3aa: CSSGLAGHYEQYF
CDR3nt: TGCAGCTCAGGACTAGCGGGTCACTACGAGCAGTACTTC

d_gene: NA
len: 14
abundance: few
v_gene: TRBV5-1
j_gene: TRBJ1-3
CDR3aa: CASSPGDSGNTIYF
CDR3nt: TGCGCCAGCAGCCCAGGCGACTCTGGAAACACCATATATTTT

d_gene: TRBD2
len: 13
abundance: NA
v_gene: TRBV20-1
j_gene: TRBJ2-7
CDR3aa: CSARVGLVYEQYF
CDR3nt: TGCAGTGCTAGAGTGGGACTAGTTTACGAGCAGTACTTC

d_gene: NA
len: 15
abundance: few
v_gene: TRBV9
j_gene: TRBJ1-5
CDR3aa: CASSGGLRINQPQHF
CDR3nt: TGTGCCAGCAGCGGCGGGCTGCGAATCAATCAGCCCCAGCATTTT

d_gene: NA
len: 15
abundance: few
v_gene: TRBV7-2
j_gene: TRBJ2-7
CDR3aa: CASSLVGPSADEQYF
CDR3nt: TGTGCCAGCAGCTTAGTAGGGCCTAGCGCTGACGAGCAGTACTTC

d_gene: NA
len: 16
abundance: NA
v_gene: TRBV4-1
j_gene: TRBJ2-1
CDR3aa: CASSQGQGPHRYEQFF
CDR3nt: TGCGCCAGCAGCCAAGGGCAGGGGCCCCACAGGTATGAGCAGTTCTTC

d_gene: NA
len: 19
abundance: many
v_gene: TRBV6-1
j_gene: TRBJ2-1
CDR3aa: CASSETPRTQGKTGNEQFF
CDR3nt: TGTGCCAGCAGTGAAACTCCGCGTACTCAGGGGAAGACCGGTAATGAGCAGTTCTTC

d_gene: NA
len: 14
abundance: many
v_gene: TRBV28
j_gene: TRBJ1-2
CDR3aa: CASSSFGGDYGYTF
CDR3nt: TGTGCCAGCAGTTCGTTCGGGGGGGACTATGGCTACACCTTC

d_gene: NA
len: 15
abundance: NA
v_gene: TRBV12-3/TRBV12-4
j_gene: TRBJ2-3
CDR3aa: CASGGVTASTDTQYF
CDR3nt: TGTGCCAGCGGGGGCGTTACCGCTAGCACAGATACGCAGTATTTT

d_gene: TRBD1
len: 13
abundance: many
v_gene: TRBV6-2/TRBV6-3
j_gene: TRBJ2-1
CDR3aa: CASSYAGGHEQFF
CDR3nt: TGTGCCAGCAGTTACGCAGGGGGCCATGAGCAGTTCTTC

d_gene: NA
len: 15
abundance: NA
v_gene: TRBV3-1
j_gene: TRBJ1-4
CDR3aa: CASSPNRLVGEKLFF
CDR3nt: TGTGCCAGCAGCCCAAACAGGCTTGTTGGTGAAAAACTGTTTTTT

d_gene: TRBD2
len: 15
abundance: few
v_gene: TRBV15
j_gene: TRBJ2-7
CDR3aa: CATSRDSGAVYEQYF
CDR3nt: TGTGCCACCAGCAGAGATAGCGGGGCCGTATACGAGCAGTACTTC

d_gene: TRBD2
len: 15
abundance: NA
v_gene: TRBV20-1
j_gene: TRBJ2-1
CDR3aa: CSARIAGGIYNEQFF
CDR3nt: TGCAGTGCTAGGATAGCGGGAGGGATTTACAATGAGCAGTTCTTC

d_gene: TRBD1
len: 16
abundance: few
v_gene: TRBV15
j_gene: TRBJ2-1
CDR3aa: CATSRDRGQGVHEQFF
CDR3nt: TGTGCCACCAGCAGAGATCGGGGACAGGGGGTTCATGAGCAGTTCTTC

d_gene: TRBD1
len: 17
abundance: few
v_gene: TRBV5-6
j_gene: TRBJ1-2
CDR3aa: CASSRTNWGQGNYGYTF
CDR3nt: TGTGCCAGCAGCCGTACAAACTGGGGACAGGGGAACTATGGCTACACCTTC

d_gene: TRBD1
len: 14
abundance: NA
v_gene: TRBV10-3
j_gene: TRBJ1-2
CDR3aa: CAISERTGGYGYTF
CDR3nt: TGTGCCATCAGTGAGCGGACAGGGGGCTATGGCTACACCTTC

d_gene: NA
len: 14
abundance: NA
v_gene: TRBV29-1
j_gene: TRBJ2-2
CDR3aa: CSVGSGMGTGELFF
CDR3nt: TGCAGCGTTGGATCCGGGATGGGAACCGGGGAGCTGTTTTTT

d_gene: TRBD2
len: 16
abundance: few
v_gene: TRBV7-2
j_gene: TRBJ2-5
CDR3aa: CASSATSSGGQETQYF
CDR3nt: TGTGCCAGCAGCGCTACCTCTAGCGGGGGGCAAGAGACCCAGTACTTC

d_gene: NA
len: 13
abundance: NA
v_gene: TRBV29-1
j_gene: TRBJ2-7
CDR3aa: CSVVGRISYEQYF
CDR3nt: TGCAGCGTTGTCGGGCGGATCTCCTACGAGCAGTACTTC

d_gene: TRBD2
len: 15
abundance: NA
v_gene: TRBV28
j_gene: TRBJ2-1
CDR3aa: CASSPIAGIYNEQFF
CDR3nt: TGTGCCAGCAGTCCAATAGCGGGAATCTACAATGAGCAGTTCTTC

d_gene: NA
len: 14
abundance: NA
v_gene: TRBV28
j_gene: TRBJ2-7
CDR3aa: CASSPTGLPHEQYF
CDR3nt: TGTGCCAGCAGTCCTACAGGGCTACCTCACGAGCAGTACTTC

d_gene: TRBD2
len: 15
abundance: NA
v_gene: TRBV4-2
j_gene: TRBJ2-1
CDR3aa: CASSPDSGGAREQFF
CDR3nt: TGTGCCAGCAGCCCCGATAGCGGGGGGGCTCGAGAGCAGTTCTTC